Listed here are 3 T cell receptor beta chains from one sample, sequenced in a study of identical twins. One entry per CDR3 protein results from TCRdb running MiXCR on the 5' RACE reads. The table lists 200,000 to 250,000 distinct CDR3 sequences, roughly 12% of them singletons. Another study also made use of these data, one on yellow fever vaccine responses in identical twins.

Material: memory (CD45RO+) T cells sorted from blood. The receptors derive from a woman aged 18-29 years in good health.

This clonotype was detected many times. The chain joins TRBV20-1 to TRBJ1-4, with TRBD1 as a possible D gene (5 bases). CDR1 and CDR2 from the germline V gene are DFQATT and SNEGSKA (reference sequence). V was clipped by 3 bases and J by 5 bases, with 19 bases between them. The CDR3 loop spans 16 amino acids. The CDR3 nucleotides read TGCAGTGCTAGGACCGGGGCCACATCCTCAAATGAAAAACTGTTTTTT. Protein product: CSARTGATSSNEKLFF.

The V and J genes are TRBV12-3 or TRBV12-4 and TRBJ2-3, with 12 bases lining up with TRBD2. V gave up 0 bases and J gave up 3 bases; unmatched junction bases: 7. This CDR3 comprises 18 residues. CDR3 sequence: CASSLALAGGRSTDTQYF. CDR3 in DNA: TGTGCCAGCAGTTTAGCACTAGCGGGGGGCCGATCAACAGATACGCAGTATTTT.

The chain joins TRBV9 to TRBJ1-1; D perhaps matches TRBD1 (6 bases). Trimming took off 1 base at V and 5 bases at J, with 12 bases between the two ends. Germline CDR1 is SGDLS and CDR2 is YYNGEE. The CDR3 totals 14 residues. CDR3 sequence: CASSVLGARTEAFF. CDR3 DNA: TGTGCCAGCAGCGTATTGGGGGCGAGGACTGAAGCTTTCTTT.